This T cell receptor (beta chain) came from a study of breast tumors, draining lymph nodes, adjacent tissues. The lymph nodes were axillary draining lymph nodes from breast cancer patients. Study-level results: Tumor TCR diversity was below lymph nodes but above nontumor tissue. Compared with basal-like, luminal-like tumors shared significantly more repertoire with nontumor tissue. That most tumor T cells come from lymph nodes remained unproven. Most tumor T cells seemingly derive from lymph node, then expand in tumor.

Germline V gene sequence: CDR1 LNHDA, CDR2 SQIVND (reference sequence). CDR3 size: 19 residues. The V and J ends lost 3 bases and 3 bases respectively, with 21 bases between them. This clonotype was seen ten or more times. Its antigen is as yet unknown. One entry per CDR3 protein results from TCRdb running MiXCR on the multiplex PCR reads. The sample consists of under 350,000 distinct CDR3 sequences, 30% of them appearing once. J is TRBJ2-6 and V is TRBV19, with D possibly TRBD1 on 7 matching bases. This receptor was obtained from a female donor with breast cancer. Some clones in this sample may be carry-over from other donors' samples. The specimen sequenced was axillary lymph node tissue. The CDR3 coding sequence is TGTGCCAGTAGTATTCAGGGGACAGCCCGACTAGTTGGGGCCAACGTCCTGACTTTC. Residues: CASSIQGTARLVGANVLTF. Supplemented by reference TRBV19 and TRBJ2-6, the full variable domain reads DGGITQSPKYLFRKEGQNVTLSCEQNLNHDAMYWYRQDPGQGLRLIYYSQIVNDFQKGDIAEGYSVSREKKESFPLTVTSAQKNPTAFYLCASSIQGTARLVGANVLTFGAGSRLTVL.